This T cell receptor beta chain is drawn from a study of cytomegalovirus exposure and HLA in healthy donors. Study-level points and caveats: Listed as cytomegalovirus-associated were more than 150 TCR beta chains. As immune exposure information, only CMV serostatus was available. The majority of CMV-associated TCR beta chains were reported as apparently HLA-restricted in a later analysis.

A few counts support this clone. Its antigen is unknown. Relative to the germline gene, one junction end is altered; a read error may explain this. The PCR used 60 Vbeta and 13 Jbeta primers. Assay: immunoSEQ multiplex PCR; the TCRdb copy retains only in-frame clones and omits some. Altogether 99,000 or so clones are present, roughly 13% being singletons, with the ten largest covering 16%. The V gene's germline CDR1 is SNHLY and CDR2 FYNNEI. The CDR3 loop spans 14 amino acids. The study sampled nominally healthy donors, though unrecorded immune exposures were likely. The V and J genes are TRBV2 and TRBJ2-1, with TRBD2 matching 12 bases. This TCR was sampled from a man aged 35 to 55 in good health and CMV-seropositive. Sequencing was done on a sample of PBMCs. The CDR3 sequence is CASTRTSGNNKQFF. The CDR3 DNA is TGTGCCAGCACCAGGACTAGCGGGAACAATAAGCAGTTCTTC.